This T cell receptor (beta chain) was identified during a study of blood T cell repertoires in COVID-19. Study context: Samples came from the United States, Italy and Spain, spanning acute and convalescent COVID-19. T cells, B-cell-depleted T cells, or PBMCs supplied cDNA or gDNA.

This clone was detected only once. The CDR3 loop spans 17 amino acids. Germline loops: CDR1 KGHSH, CDR2 LQKENI. J gave up 4 bases and V 2 bases, and 10 bases lay outside the gene matches. As originally analysed: Estimated nucleated cell counts came from reference gene primer amplification. The assay was immunoSEQ multiplex PCR, and TCRdb's table has in-frame clones only and misses some. That table gives V, J and clone size, and the DNA gave D and trimming. Here the sample spans about 260,000 clones, over 80% being singletons. The V and J genes are TRBV18 and TRBJ1-3; 8 bases are shared with TRBD1. Sequencing was performed on peripheral blood. This clonotype originated in a woman between 40 and 55 years old who had recovered from COVID-19. CDR3 sequence: CASSPTLPGGPGNTIYF. The CDR3 DNA reads as TGTGCCAGCTCACCAACCCTACCAGGGGGCCCCGGAAACACCATATATTTT.